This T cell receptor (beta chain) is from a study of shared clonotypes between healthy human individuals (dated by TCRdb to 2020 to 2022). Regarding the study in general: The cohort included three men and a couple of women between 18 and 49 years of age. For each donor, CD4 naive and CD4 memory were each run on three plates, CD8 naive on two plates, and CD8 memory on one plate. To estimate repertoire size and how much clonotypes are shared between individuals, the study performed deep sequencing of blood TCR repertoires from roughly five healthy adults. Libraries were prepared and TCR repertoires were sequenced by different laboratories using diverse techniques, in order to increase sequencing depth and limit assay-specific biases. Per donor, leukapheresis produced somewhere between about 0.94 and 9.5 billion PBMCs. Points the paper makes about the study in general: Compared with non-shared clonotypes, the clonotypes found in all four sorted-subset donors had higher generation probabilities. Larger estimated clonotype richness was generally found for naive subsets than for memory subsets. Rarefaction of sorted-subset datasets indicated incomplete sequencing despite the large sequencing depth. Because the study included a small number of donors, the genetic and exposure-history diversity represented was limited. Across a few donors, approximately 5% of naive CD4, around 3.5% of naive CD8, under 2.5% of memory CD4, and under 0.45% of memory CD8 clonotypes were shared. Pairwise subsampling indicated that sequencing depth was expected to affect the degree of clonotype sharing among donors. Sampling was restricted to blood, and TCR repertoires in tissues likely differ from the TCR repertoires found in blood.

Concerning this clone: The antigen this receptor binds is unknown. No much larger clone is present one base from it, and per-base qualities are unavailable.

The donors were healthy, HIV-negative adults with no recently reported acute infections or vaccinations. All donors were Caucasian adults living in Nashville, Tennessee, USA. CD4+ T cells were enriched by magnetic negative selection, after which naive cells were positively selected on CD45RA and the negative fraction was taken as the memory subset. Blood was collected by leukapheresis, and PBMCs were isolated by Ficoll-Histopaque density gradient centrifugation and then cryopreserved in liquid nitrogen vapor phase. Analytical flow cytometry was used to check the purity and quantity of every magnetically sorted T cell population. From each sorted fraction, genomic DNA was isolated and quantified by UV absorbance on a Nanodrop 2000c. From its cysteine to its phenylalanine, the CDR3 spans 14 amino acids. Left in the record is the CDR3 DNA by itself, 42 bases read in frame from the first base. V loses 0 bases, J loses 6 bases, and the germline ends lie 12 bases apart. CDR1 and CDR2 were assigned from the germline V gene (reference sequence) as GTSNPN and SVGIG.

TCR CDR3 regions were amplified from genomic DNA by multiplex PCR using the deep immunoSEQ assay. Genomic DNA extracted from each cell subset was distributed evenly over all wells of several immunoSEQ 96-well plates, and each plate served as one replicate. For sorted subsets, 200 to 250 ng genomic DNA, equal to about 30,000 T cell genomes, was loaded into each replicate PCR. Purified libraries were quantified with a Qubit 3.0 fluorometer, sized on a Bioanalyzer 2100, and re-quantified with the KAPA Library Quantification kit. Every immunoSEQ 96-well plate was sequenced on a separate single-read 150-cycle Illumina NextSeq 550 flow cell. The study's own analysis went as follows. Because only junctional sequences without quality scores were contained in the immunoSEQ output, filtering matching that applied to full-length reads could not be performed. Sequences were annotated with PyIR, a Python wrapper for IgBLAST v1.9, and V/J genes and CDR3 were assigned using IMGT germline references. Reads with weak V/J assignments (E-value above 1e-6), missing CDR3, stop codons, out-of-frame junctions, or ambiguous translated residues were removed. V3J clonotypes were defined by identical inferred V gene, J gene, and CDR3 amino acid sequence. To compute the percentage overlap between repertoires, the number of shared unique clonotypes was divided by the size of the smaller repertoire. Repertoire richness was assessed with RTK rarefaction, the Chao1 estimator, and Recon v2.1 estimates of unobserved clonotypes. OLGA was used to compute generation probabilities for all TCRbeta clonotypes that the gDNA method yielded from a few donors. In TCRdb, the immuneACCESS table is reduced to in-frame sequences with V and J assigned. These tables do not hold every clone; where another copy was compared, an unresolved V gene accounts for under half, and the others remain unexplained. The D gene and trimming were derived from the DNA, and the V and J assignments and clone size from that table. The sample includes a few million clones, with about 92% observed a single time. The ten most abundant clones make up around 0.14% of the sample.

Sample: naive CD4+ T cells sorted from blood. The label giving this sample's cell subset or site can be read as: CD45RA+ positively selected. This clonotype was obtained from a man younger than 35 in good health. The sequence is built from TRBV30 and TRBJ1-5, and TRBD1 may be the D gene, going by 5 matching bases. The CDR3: CAWSVGVLGQPQHF. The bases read TGTGCCTGGAGTGTGGGGGTATTGGGTCAGCCCCAGCATTTT.